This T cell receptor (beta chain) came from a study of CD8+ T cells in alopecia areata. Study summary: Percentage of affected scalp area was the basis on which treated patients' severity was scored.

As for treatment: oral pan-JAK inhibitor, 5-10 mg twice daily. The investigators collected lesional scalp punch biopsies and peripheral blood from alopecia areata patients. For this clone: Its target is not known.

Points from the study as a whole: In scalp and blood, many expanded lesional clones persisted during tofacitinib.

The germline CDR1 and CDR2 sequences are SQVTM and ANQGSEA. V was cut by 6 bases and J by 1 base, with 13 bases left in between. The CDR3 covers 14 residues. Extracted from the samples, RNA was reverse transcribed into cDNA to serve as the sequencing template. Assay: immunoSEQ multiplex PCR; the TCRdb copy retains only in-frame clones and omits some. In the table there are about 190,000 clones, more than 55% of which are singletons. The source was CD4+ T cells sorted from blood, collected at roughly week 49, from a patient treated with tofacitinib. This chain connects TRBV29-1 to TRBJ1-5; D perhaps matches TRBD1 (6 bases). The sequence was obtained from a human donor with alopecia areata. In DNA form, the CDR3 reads TGCAGCGTCCGATGGCAGGGGAGCAATCAGCCCCAGCATTTT. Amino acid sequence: CSVRWQGSNQPQHF.